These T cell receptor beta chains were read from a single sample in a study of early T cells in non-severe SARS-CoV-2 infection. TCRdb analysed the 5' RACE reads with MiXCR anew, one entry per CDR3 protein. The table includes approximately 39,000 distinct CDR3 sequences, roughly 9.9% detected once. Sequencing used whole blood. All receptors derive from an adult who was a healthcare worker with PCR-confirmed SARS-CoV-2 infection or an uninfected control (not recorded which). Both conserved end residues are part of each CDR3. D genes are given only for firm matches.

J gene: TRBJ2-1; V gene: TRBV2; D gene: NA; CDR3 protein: CASRFMTLGEQFF
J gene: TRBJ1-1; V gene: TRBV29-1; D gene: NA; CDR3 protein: CSANQGNTEAFF
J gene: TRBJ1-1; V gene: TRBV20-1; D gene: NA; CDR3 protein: CSASRPLAFF
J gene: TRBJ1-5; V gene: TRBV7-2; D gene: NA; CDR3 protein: CASSLASGLPQHF
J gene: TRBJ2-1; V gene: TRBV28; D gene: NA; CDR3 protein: CASMEGGHNEQFF
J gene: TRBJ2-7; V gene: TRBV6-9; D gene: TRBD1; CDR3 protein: CASSFWDRGSYEQYF
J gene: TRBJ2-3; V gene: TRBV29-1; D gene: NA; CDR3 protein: CSVALVSGTDTQYF
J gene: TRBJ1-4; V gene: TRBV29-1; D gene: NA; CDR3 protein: CSALRSGANEKLFF
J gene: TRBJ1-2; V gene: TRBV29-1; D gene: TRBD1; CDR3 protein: CSVEQGEGYGYTF
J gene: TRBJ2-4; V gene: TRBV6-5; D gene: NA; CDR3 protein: CASSLGGAKNIQYF
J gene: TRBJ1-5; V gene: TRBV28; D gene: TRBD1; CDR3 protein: CASRSNRGTGSNQPQHF
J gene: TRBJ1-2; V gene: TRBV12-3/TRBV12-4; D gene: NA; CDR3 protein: CASSSRVVDYGYTF
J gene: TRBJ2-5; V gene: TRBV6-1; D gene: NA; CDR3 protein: CASSAFLVPETQYF
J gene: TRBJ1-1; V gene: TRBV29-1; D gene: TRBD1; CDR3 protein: CSVEEGGMGTEAFF
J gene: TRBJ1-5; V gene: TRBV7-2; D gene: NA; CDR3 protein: CASSSRLGNQPQHF
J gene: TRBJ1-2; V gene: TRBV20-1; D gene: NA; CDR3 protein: CSARDLTAGYTF
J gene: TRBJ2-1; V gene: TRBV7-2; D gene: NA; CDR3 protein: CASSLRGSGNGEQFF
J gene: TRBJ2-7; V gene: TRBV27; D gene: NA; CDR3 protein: CASSPPPPHEQYF
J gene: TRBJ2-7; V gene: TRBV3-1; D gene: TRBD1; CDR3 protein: CASSQGRGSYEQYF
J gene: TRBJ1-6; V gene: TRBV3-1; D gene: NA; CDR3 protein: CASSHPGTPRSSYNSPLHF
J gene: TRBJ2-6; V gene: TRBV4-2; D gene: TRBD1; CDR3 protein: CASSMTGAGANVLTF
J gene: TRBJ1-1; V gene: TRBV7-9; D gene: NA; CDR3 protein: CASSLVGDSAEAFF
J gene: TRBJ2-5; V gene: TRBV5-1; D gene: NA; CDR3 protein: CASSWDSTLQETQYF
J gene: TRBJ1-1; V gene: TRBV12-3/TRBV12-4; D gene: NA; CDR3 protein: CASSFITRGAFF
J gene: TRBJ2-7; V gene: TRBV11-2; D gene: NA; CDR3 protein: CASSLGPGPSYEQYF
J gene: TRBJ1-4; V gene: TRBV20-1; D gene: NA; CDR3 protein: CSALEGAEKLFF
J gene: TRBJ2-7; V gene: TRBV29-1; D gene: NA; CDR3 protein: CSVPGQGNEQYF
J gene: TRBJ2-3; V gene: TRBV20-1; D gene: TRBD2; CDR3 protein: CSAELAGGYTDTQYF
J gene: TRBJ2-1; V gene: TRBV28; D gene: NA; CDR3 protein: CASSPTLLNEQFF
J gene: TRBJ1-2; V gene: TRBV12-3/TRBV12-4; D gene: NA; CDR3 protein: CASSLRTENYGYTF
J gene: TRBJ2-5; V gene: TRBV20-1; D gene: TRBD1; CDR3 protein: CSAPGQLQETQYF
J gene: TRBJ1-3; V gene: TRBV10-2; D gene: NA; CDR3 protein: CASSQASLSGNTIYF
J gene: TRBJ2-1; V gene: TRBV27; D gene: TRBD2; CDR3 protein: CASSLGGGTYNEQFF
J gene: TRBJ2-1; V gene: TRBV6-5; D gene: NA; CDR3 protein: CASSYGATYNEQFF
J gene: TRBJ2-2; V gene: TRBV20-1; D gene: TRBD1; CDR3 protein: CSATAGTANTGELFF
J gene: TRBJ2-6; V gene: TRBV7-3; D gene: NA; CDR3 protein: CASSPISGANVLTF
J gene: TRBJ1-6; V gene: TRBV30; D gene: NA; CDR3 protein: CASQGDILDSPLHF
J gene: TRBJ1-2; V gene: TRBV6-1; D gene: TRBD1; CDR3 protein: CASRATGRSVYGYTF
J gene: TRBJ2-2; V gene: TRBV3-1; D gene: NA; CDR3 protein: CASTETPFNTGELFF
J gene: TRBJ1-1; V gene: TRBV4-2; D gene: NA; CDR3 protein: CASSQVSPGQTNTEAFF
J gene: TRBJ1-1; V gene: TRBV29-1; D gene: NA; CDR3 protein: CSVLPGGPGTEAFF
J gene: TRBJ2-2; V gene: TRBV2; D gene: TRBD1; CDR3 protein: CASSLYRGSPGELFF
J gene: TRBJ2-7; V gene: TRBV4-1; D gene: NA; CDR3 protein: CASSLQWGSLYEQYF
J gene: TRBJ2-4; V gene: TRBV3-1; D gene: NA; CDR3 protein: CASSHMSQNIQYF
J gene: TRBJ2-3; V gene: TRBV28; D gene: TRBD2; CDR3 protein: CASGPLGGGSDTQYF
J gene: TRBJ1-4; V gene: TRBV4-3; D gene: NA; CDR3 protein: CASSQSGDSRKLFF
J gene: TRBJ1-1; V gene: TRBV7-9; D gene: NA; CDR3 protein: CASSLGGSEAFF
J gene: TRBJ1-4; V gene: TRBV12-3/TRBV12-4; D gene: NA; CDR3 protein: CASRPDQAEKLFF
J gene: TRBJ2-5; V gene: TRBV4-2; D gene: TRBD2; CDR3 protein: CASSQGTSGAKGYQETQYF
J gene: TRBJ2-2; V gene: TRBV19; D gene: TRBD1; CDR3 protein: CASRDRGHGELFF
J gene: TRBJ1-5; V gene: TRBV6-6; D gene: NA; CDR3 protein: CASTDLRAGLNQPQHF
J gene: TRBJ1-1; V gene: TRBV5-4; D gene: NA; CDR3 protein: CASFGFGRTTEAFF
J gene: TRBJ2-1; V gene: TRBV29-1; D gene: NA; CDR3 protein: CSVEARDEQFF